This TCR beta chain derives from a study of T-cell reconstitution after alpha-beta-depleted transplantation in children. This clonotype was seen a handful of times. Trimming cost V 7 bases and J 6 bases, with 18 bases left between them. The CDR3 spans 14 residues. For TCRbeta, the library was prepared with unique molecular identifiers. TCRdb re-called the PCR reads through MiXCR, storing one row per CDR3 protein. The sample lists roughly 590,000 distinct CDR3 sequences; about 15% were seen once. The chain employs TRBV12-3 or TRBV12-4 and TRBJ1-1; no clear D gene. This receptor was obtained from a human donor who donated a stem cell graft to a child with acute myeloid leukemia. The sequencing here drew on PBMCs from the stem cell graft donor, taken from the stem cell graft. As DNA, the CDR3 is TGTGCCAGCAACTTTTCCCCCACCGGGGCTGAAGCTTTCTTT. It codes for CASNFSPTGAEAFF.